The 26 T cell receptor beta chains listed next were all sequenced from one sample in a study of cytomegalovirus exposure and HLA in healthy donors. The PCR had 60 Vbeta and 13 Jbeta primers. Some clones are missing from TCRdb's copy, which holds only in-frame ones; the method was immunoSEQ multiplex PCR. This sample carries about 120,000 clones, roughly 80% of them seen once, and the ten largest clones take 7.5% to 9.5%. Sequencing used PBMCs. These receptors all come from a female donor in good health and CMV-seropositive.

The rearrangement uses TRBV30 and TRBJ2-3, with 8 nucleotides matching TRBD2. The CDR3 has 14 residues. CDR1 is GTSNPN, CDR2 SVGIG, per germline (reference sequence). The ends lost 4 bases at V and 5 bases at J; junction bases unmatched: 8. The CDR3 loop is CAWTLAGKGDTQYF. The CDR3 coding sequence is TGTGCCTGGACCCTAGCGGGTAAAGGAGATACGCAGTATTTT.

The V and J genes are TRBV27 and TRBJ2-3, with a weak D call TRBD2 (5 bases). The CDR3 has 14 residues. CDR1 is MNHEY and CDR2 is SMNVEV in the germline V gene (reference sequence). Trimming shortened V by 6 bases and J by 2 bases, and 12 bases separated the two germline ends. The CDR3 is CASRAAEATDTQYF. The CDR3 bases are TGTGCCAGCAGGGCGGCGGAGGCCACAGATACGCAGTATTTT.

The J gene is TRBJ1-5, the V gene TRBV6-1; TRBD1 matches 7 bases. The germline V gene has CDR1 MNHNS and CDR2 SASEGT. V lost 1 base, J lost 1 base, and 10 bases stayed unmatched. There are 18 residues in the CDR3. This CDR3 reads CASSEVRLPGQSNQPQHF. The CDR3 DNA sequence: TGTGCCAGCAGTGAAGTCCGACTACCGGGACAGAGCAATCAGCCCCAGCATTTT.

The rearrangement uses TRBV27 and TRBJ1-2, with TRBD1 identical over 8 bases. Trimming at V came to 2 bases and at J to 8 bases, leaving 13 bases not matched to a gene. Germline CDR1 and CDR2: MNHEY and SMNVEV (reference sequence). The CDR3 is made up of 16 amino acids. The CDR3 region is CASSLQGQGSMWGYTF. The CDR3 DNA reads as TGTGCCAGCAGTTTACAAGGACAGGGATCTATGTGGGGCTACACCTTC.

This clone was detected a few times. This chain links TRBV6-1 with TRBJ2-1; 12 bases map to TRBD2. CDR3 length: 16 amino acids. The germline CDR1 and CDR2 sequences are MNHNS and SASEGT. Trimming cost V 2 bases and J 15 bases; bases outside gene matches: 14. For the CDR3, the DNA is TGTGCCAGCAGTGAACGTACCGGGGTATCTAGCGGGGGGGTGTTCTTC. This gives the protein CASSERTGVSSGGVFF.

The chain combines TRBV11-2 with TRBJ2-3, with TRBD2 identical over 13 bases. The ends lost 6 bases at V and 5 bases at J; junction bases unmatched: 8. This CDR3 is built from 16 residues. CDR1 and CDR2 from the germline V gene are SGHAT and FQNNGV. The CDR3 region is CASSQTSGGAGDTQYF. CDR3 nucleotide sequence: TGTGCCAGCAGTCAAACTAGCGGGGGGGCGGGAGATACGCAGTATTTT.

The chain joins TRBV10-2 to TRBJ1-4; D not certain. V dropped 4 bases and J dropped 0 bases, with 9 bases sitting between them. The CDR3 is 15 residues long. CDR1 is WSHSY and CDR2 is SAAADI in the germline V gene. CDR3 sequence (DNA): TGCGCCAGCAGTGGGGCAGCCGCAACTAATGAAAAACTGTTTTTT. It encodes CASSGAAATNEKLFF.

This clone was detected only once. The V gene is TRBV7-6, the J gene TRBJ1-3, with D possibly being TRBD1 (5 bases). The CDR3 covers 14 residues. V was cut by 5 bases and J by 3 bases, with 11 bases left in between. Per the germline V gene, CDR1 is SGHVS and CDR2 is FNYEAQ. The CDR3 DNA is TGTGCCAGCAGCCAGGGTGGGGTTGGAAACACCATATATTTT. It specifies CASSQGGVGNTIYF.

The V call is TRBV29-1, the J call TRBJ1-1; 7 bases map to TRBD1. The trim removed 5 bases at V and 4 bases at J, leaving 7 bases unmatched. The CDR3 is 13 amino acids. The germline V gene has CDR1 SQVTM and CDR2 ANQGSEA. The CDR3 DNA reads as TGCAGCGTTCCGTCTCAGGGGGGCACTGAAGCTTTCTTT. Translation gives CSVPSQGGTEAFF.

This chain joins TRBV28 and TRBJ1-2; TRBD1 might be the D (5 bases). Germline lookup yields CDR1 MDHEN and CDR2 SYDVKM. The V gene lost 2 bases and the J gene lost 4 bases, with 11 bases spanning the gap. This CDR3 contains 14 residues. The CDR3 reads CASSLGGGLYGYTF. Written as DNA, the CDR3 is TGTGCCAGCAGTTTAGGGGGAGGGCTCTATGGCTACACCTTC.

The V call is TRBV5-1, the J call TRBJ1-4; a weak D match, TRBD1 (5 bases). V was trimmed by 1 base and J by 0 bases, leaving 7 bases between them. The CDR3 runs to 15 residues. Germline lookup yields CDR1 SGHRS and CDR2 YFSETQ. The CDR3 is CASSLQTATNEKLFF. The DNA of the CDR3 is TGCGCCAGCAGCTTGCAGACAGCAACTAATGAAAAACTGTTTTTT. Variable domain in full (rest from reference TRBV5-1 and TRBJ1-4): KAGVTQTPRYLIKTRGQQVTLSCSPISGHRSVSWYQQTPGQGLQFLFEYFSETQRNKGNFPGRFSGRQFSNSRSEMNVSTLELGDSALYLCASSLQTATNEKLFFGSGTQLSVL.

The rearrangement joins TRBV4-3 to TRBJ2-1, with D possibly being TRBD2 (7 bases). The CDR3 is made up of 17 amino acids. The germline gives CDR1 LGHNA, CDR2 YSLEER. V was shortened by 6 bases and J by 4 bases, with 22 bases between the two germline ends. The chain's CDR3 is CASSPGGAGTRYNEQFF. The CDR3 DNA sequence: TGCGCCAGCAGTCCTGGGGGGGCGGGGACGCGATACAATGAGCAGTTCTTC.

The chain has TRBV2 and TRBJ2-1, with D tentatively TRBD1 (6 bases). Trimming left V 6 bases short and J 9 bases short, with 9 bases between. CDR1 is SNHLY and CDR2 is FYNNEI in the germline V gene. CDR3 length: 11 residues. CDR3 sequence reads: CASSPGVEQFF. In DNA form, the CDR3 reads TGTGCCAGCAGCCCAGGGGTTGAGCAGTTCTTC.

The chain has TRBV5-1 and TRBJ1-4, with 12 bases identical to TRBD1. The CDR3 has 15 amino acids. Germline CDR1 reads SGHRS; CDR2 reads YFSETQ. The V gene end was trimmed by 6 bases and the J gene end by 8 bases; junction bases not matched to a gene: 8. The DNA of the CDR3 is TGCGCCAGCAAGAGAGACGGGACAGGGGGCGAAAAACTGTTTTTT. Translated, it gives CASKRDGTGGEKLFF.

Notes on this clone: The junction shows a germline mismatch at one end, possibly a read error. Other DNA sequences in the same sample also yield this CDR3. This rearrangement joins TRBV7-6 to TRBJ1-1; 8 positions agree with TRBD1. The CDR3 consists of 15 residues. Per the germline V gene, CDR1 is SGHVS and CDR2 is FNYEAQ. The CDR3 nucleotides are TGCGCCAGCAGCAAGGACAGGGCGGGCGTTACTGAAGCTTTCTTT. The encoded protein is CASSKDRAGVTEAFF. The full variable domain, with the rest looked up from reference TRBV7-6 and TRBJ1-1, is GAGVSQSPRYKVTKRGQDVALRCDPISGHVSLYWYRQALGQGPEFLTYFNYEAQQDKSGLPNDRFSAERPEGSISTLTIQRTEQRDSAMYRCASSKDRAGVTEAFFGQGTRLTVV.

CDR3 region: CASSKSPNYGYTF. The CDR3 DNA reads as TGTGCCAGCAGTAAAAGCCCTAACTATGGCTACACCTTC. The chain joins TRBV27 to TRBJ1-2; D remains unclear. Trimming cost V 5 bases and J 0 bases, with 7 bases left between them. Germline V CDR1 and CDR2: MNHEY, SMNVEV (reference sequence). The CDR3 is 13 amino acids.

The chain is built from TRBV7-8 and TRBJ2-7; TRBD2 matches at 8 bases. Germline CDR1 SGHVS, CDR2 FQNEAQ. V lost 2 bases and J lost 5; bases outside the gene matches: 14. The CDR3 is made up of 17 amino acids. CDR3: CASSLNPRGGDRNEQYF. The CDR3 DNA reads TGTGCCAGCAGCTTAAACCCCCGGGGGGGCGATCGGAACGAGCAGTACTTC.

This chain joins TRBV10-3 and TRBJ1-4; tentatively, D is TRBD1 (5 bases). V lost 1 base and J 0 bases, leaving 9 bases between the germline ends. Per germline, CDR1 ENHRY and CDR2 SYGVKD. This CDR3 is built from 16 residues. Here the CDR3 DNA reads TGTGCCATCAGTGAGTTGGAGGGGCCAACTAATGAAAAACTGTTTTTT. Its translation is CAISELEGPTNEKLFF.

The rearrangement uses TRBV19 and TRBJ2-3; 9 bases match TRBD1. Germline V CDR1 and CDR2: LNHDA, SQIVND (reference sequence). V shed 6 bases and J 1 base; nucleotides not matched to a gene: 5. The CDR3 extends over 15 amino acids. The CDR3 region has the DNA TGTGCCAGTAGCCGAGGACAGGGGCGCACAGATACGCAGTATTTT. Its protein is CASSRGQGRTDTQYF.

This clone was seen once. The chain combines TRBV14 with TRBJ2-1, with TRBD1 matching 8 bases. The CDR3 covers 16 residues. Trimming took 2 bases from V and 3 from J; bases not matched to a gene: 6. The V gene's germline CDR1 is SGHDN and CDR2 FVKESK. CDR3 residues: CASSQKGQAIYNEQFF. CDR3 coding DNA: TGTGCCAGCAGCCAAAAGGGACAGGCTATCTACAATGAGCAGTTCTTC. The full variable domain, in which reference TRBV14 and TRBJ2-1 provide the parts outside the CDR3, is EAGVTQFPSHSVIEKGQTVTLRCDPISGHDNLYWYRRVMGKEIKFLLHFVKESKQDESGMPNNRFLAERTGGTYSTLKVQPAELEDSGVYFCASSQKGQAIYNEQFFGPGTRLTVL.

The chain links TRBV30 to TRBJ2-3; D gene unclear. V dropped 1 base and J dropped 1 base, with 15 bases sitting between them. CDR1 and CDR2 (germline): GTSNPN, SVGIG (reference sequence). CDR3 length equals 16 residues. CDR3: CAWSGRRSPGTDTQYF. The CDR3, as DNA: TGTGCCTGGAGTGGCCGTAGATCGCCGGGCACAGATACGCAGTATTTT.

The J gene is TRBJ1-2, the V gene TRBV18, with TRBD1 identical over 10 bases. This CDR3 has 14 residues. The J segment lost 4 bases and the V segment lost 3 bases, leaving 2 bases of the junction unmatched. Looked up from germline, CDR1 is KGHSH and CDR2 is LQKENI. This CDR3 reads CASSPGQGTYGYTF. CDR3 coding DNA: TGTGCCAGCTCACCGGGACAGGGGACCTATGGCTACACCTTC.

V and J are TRBV5-1 and TRBJ2-1; 9 nucleotides agree with TRBD1. V lost 4 bases, J lost 3 bases, and 5 bases stayed unmatched. This CDR3 spans 15 amino acids. Germline CDR1 reads SGHRS; CDR2 reads YFSETQ. DNA of the CDR3: TGCGCCAGCAGCCCGACAGGGGGAAACTACAATGAGCAGTTCTTC. It is translated as CASSPTGGNYNEQFF. Drawing the rest from reference TRBV5-1 and TRBJ2-1, the complete variable domain is KAGVTQTPRYLIKTRGQQVTLSCSPISGHRSVSWYQQTPGQGLQFLFEYFSETQRNKGNFPGRFSGRQFSNSRSEMNVSTLELGDSALYLCASSPTGGNYNEQFFGPGTRLTVL.

The gene calls are TRBV19 and TRBJ2-3; tentative D call: TRBD2 (6 bases). CDR1 is LNHDA and CDR2 is SQIVND in the germline V gene (reference sequence). There are 13 residues in the CDR3. V dropped 8 bases and J dropped 2 bases, with 11 bases sitting between them. The CDR3 spells CASGWTITDTQYF. DNA for the CDR3: TGTGCCAGTGGGTGGACTATCACAGATACGCAGTATTTT.

This clone was seen only once. The rearrangement joins TRBV7-8 to TRBJ2-2; a weak D match, TRBD2 (6 bases). The germline V gene has CDR1 SGHVS and CDR2 FQNEAQ. The CDR3 loop spans 17 amino acids. Trimming left V 0 bases short and J 1 base short, with 12 bases between. CDR3 in DNA: TGTGCCAGCAGCTTAGCGGCTAGCGAGGGGAACACCGGGGAGCTGTTTTTT. This codes for CASSLAASEGNTGELFF.

The chain employs TRBV7-9 and TRBJ1-1, with D uncertain. The CDR3 covers 14 residues. Germline loops: CDR1 SEHNR, CDR2 FQNEAQ (reference sequence). Trimming removed 1 base from V and 5 bases from J, with 11 bases in between. CDR3 protein: CASSLVSEGTEAFF. In nucleotides, the CDR3 is TGTGCCAGCAGCTTAGTATCGGAGGGAACTGAAGCTTTCTTT.